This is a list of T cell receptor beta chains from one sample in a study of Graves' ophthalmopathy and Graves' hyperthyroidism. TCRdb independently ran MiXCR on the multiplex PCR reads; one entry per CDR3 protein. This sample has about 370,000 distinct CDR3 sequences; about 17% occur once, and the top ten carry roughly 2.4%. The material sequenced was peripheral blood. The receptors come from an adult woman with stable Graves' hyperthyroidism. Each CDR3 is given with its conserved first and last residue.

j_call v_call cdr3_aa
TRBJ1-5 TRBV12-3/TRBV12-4 CASSRTTGGHQPQHF
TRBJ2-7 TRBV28 CASSRSRGTIDF
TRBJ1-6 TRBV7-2 CASSLMAGLGSPLHF
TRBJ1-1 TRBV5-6 CASSLEVGPEAFF
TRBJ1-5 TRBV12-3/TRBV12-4 CASSHHRGGEPQHF
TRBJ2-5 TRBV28 CASSSGNRGYQETQYF
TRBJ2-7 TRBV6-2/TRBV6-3 CASASGTSLITSYEQYF
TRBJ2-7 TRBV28 CASSLFVWDEQYF
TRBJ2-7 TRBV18 CASSPGTGYGQYF
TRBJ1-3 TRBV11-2 CASSLEGEEGTVGNTIYF
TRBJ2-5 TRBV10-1 CASSEGREGHRETQYF
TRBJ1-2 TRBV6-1 CASRQGADNYGYTF
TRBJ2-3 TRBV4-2 CASSPPRSGRMASTDTQYF
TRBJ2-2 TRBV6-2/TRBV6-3 CASSRGGFAGELFF
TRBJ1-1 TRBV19 CASTYGFTEAFF
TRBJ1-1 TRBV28 CASSPGFLGQRLEAFF
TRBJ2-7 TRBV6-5 CASSPDRAGSYEQYF
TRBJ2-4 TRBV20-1 CSARETVAKNIQYF
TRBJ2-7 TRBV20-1 CSAPGTGIYEQYF
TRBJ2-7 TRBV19 CASSKGGADESYEQYF
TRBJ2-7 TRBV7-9 CASSLGDGSEQYF
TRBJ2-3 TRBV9 CASSFGTTSTDTQYF
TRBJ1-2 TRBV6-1 CASQPRRRSDSHYF
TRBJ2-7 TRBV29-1 CSVWTGNNYEQYF
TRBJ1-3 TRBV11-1 CASSLGQGLSGNTIYF
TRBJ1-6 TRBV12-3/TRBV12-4 CASSFFGYNSPLHF
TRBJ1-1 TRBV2 CASSAMTALNTEAFF
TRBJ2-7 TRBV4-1 CASSQSGAYEQYF
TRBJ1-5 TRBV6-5 CASTWIMVGSNQPQHF
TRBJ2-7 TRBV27 CASATSGRPYEQYF